This record looks at one T cell receptor beta chain sequence and its context. The data were obtained in a study of blood T cell repertoires in COVID-19. From germline, CDR1 is SNHLY and CDR2 FYNNEI. With 3 bases removed from V and 5 bases from J, the gap between germline ends came to 13 bases. This CDR3 has 14 residues. Sequencing used immunoSEQ multiplex PCR; TCRdb keeps in-frame clones, though not all of them. The repertoire has about 400,000 clones, approximately 90% of them found once; the top ten carry approximately 4.5%. The chain combines TRBV2 with TRBJ1-2; D not certain. Sequenced input: peripheral blood. This clonotype was obtained from a woman aged 25 to 39 with acute or convalescent COVID-19. The CDR3 DNA follows: TGTGCCAGCAGTGACTTAGGTCGGGGATATGGCTACACCTTC. This sequence encodes CASSDLGRGYGYTF.